This T cell receptor (beta chain) was sequenced during a study of blood T cells in healthy people across ages. Comments on this clonotype: Its antigen remains unknown.

This CDR3 is 13 amino acids long. Germline V gene data show CDR1 as LNHDA and CDR2 as SQIVND (reference sequence). Broader study findings: Diversity estimates drawn from one million T cells were deemed underestimates.

With a J-beta primer mix and a sample-barcoded 5' primer, a second PCR ran 7 to 11 cycles. TCRdb reprocessed the 5' RACE reads via MiXCR and lists one record per CDR3 protein. The repertoire consists of 1.5 million to 1.9 million distinct CDR3 sequences, with roughly two fifths occurring once and the leading ten covering approximately 4%. Sequencing was carried out using blood. The source is a woman aged 18-29 years in good health. V and J are TRBV19 and TRBJ2-1, with D hard to call. The better agreement between TRBJ2-7 and the DNA end casts doubt on the J call. For the CDR3, the DNA is TGTGCCAGTAGTATCCTACACTACAATGAGCAGTACTTC. It specifies CASSILHYNEQYF.